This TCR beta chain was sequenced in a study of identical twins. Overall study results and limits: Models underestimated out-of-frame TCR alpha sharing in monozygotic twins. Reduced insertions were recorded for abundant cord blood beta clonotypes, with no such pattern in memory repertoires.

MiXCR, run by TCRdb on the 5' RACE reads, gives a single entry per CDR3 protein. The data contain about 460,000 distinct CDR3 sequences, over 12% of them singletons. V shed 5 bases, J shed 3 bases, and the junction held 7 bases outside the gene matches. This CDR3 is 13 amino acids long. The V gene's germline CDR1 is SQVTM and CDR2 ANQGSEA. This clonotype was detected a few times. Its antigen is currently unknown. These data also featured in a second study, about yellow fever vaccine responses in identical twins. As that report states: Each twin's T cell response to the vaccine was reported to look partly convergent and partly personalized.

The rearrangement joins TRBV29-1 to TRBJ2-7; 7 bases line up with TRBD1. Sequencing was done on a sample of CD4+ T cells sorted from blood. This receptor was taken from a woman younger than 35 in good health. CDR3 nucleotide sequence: TGCAGCGTTTACCGGGACAGCCTCTACGAGCAGTACTTC. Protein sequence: CSVYRDSLYEQYF.